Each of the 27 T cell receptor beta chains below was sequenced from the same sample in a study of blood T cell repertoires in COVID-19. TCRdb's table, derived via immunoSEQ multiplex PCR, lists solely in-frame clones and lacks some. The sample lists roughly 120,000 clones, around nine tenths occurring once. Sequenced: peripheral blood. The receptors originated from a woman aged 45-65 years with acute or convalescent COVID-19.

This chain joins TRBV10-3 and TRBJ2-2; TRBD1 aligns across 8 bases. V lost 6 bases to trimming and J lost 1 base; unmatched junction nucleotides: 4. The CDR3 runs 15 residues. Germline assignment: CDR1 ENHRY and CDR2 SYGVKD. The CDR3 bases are TGTGCCATCAGGCCCGGGACAGGGAACACCGGGGAGCTGTTTTTT. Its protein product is CAIRPGTGNTGELFF.

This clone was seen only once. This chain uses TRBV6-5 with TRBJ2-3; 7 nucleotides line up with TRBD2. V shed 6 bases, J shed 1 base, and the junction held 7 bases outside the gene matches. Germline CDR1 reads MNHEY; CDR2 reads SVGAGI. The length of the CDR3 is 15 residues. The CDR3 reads CASRGGSFGTDTQYF. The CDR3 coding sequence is TGTGCCAGCAGGGGCGGGAGCTTTGGCACAGATACGCAGTATTTT.

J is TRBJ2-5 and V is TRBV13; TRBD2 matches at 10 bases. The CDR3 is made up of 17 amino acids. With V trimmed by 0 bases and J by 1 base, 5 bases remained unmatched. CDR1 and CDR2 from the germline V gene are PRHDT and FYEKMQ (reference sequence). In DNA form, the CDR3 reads TGTGCCAGCAGCTTAGGGCCTGTAGCGGGGGGCCAAGAGACCCAGTACTTC. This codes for CASSLGPVAGGQETQYF.

CDR3 protein: CASSLGLAGAPRRTGELFF. Written as DNA, the CDR3 is TGTGCCAGCAGCTTGGGTCTAGCGGGAGCGCCTCGACGCACCGGGGAGCTGTTTTTT. The chain has TRBV5-6 and TRBJ2-2; TRBD2 matches 10 bases. J lost 4 bases, V lost 0 bases, and 12 bases had no gene match. Germline lookup yields CDR1 SGHDT and CDR2 YYEEEE. This CDR3 contains 19 residues.

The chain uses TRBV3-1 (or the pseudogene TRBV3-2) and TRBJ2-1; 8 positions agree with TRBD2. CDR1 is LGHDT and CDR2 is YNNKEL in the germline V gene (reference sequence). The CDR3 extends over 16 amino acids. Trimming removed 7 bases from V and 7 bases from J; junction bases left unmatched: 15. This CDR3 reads CASIRQVGGEENEQFF. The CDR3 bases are TGTGCCAGCATCCGTCAGGTCGGGGGGGAAGAGAATGAGCAGTTCTTC.

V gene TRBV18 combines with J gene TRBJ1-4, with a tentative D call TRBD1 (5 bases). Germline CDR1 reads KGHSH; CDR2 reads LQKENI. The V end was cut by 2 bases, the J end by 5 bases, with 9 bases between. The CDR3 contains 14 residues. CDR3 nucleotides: TGTGCCAGCTCACCAGGGGGAGGAAATGAAAAACTGTTTTTT. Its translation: CASSPGGGNEKLFF.

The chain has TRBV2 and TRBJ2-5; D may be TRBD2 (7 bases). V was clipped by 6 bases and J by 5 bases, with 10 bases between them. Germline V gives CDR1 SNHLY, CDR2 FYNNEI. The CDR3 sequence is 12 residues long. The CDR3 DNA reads TGTGCCAGCAGAGAGGGGGGGGAGACCCAGTACTTC. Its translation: CASREGGETQYF.

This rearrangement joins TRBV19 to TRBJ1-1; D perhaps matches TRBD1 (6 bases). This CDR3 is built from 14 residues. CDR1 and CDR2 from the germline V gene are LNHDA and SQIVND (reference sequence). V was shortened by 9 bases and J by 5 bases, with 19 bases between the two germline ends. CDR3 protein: CASSLQGEMTEAFF. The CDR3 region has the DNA TGTGCCAGCTCCCTACAGGGAGAAATGACTGAAGCTTTCTTT.

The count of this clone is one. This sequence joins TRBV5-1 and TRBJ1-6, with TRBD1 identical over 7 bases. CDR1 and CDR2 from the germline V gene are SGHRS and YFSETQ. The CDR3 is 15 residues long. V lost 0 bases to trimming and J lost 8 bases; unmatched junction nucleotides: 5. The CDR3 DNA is TGCGCCAGCAGCTTGGAAGGGGGCAGGCATTCACCCCTCCACTTT. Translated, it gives CASSLEGGRHSPLHF.

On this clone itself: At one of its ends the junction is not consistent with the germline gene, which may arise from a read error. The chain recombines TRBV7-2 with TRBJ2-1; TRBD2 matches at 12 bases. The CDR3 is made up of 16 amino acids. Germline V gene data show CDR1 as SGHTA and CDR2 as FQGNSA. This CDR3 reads CASSLASGGAHNEQFF. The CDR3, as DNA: TGTGCCAGCAGCCTAGCTAGCGGGGGGGCCCACAATGAGCAGTTCTTC.

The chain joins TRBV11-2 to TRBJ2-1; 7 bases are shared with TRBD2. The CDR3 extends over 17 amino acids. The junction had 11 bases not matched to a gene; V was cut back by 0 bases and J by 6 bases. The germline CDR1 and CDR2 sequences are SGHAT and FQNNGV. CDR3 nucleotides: TGTGCCAGCAGCTTAGAGGCGTTAGCGGGCCTGGTCAATGAGCAGTTCTTC. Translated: CASSLEALAGLVNEQFF.

CDR3 in amino acids: CASSLGQGWPGGHNEQFF. The CDR3 DNA reads TGCGCCAGCAGCCTGGGACAGGGTTGGCCGGGTGGCCACAATGAGCAGTTCTTC. The chain links TRBV4-3 to TRBJ2-1; 9 bases fit TRBD1. V shed 4 bases, J shed 5 bases, and the junction held 15 bases outside the gene matches. This CDR3 has 18 residues. Germline V gives CDR1 LGHNA, CDR2 YSLEER.

Here the CDR3 reads CASSFGRGQREQYF. The CDR3 bases are TGTGCCAGCAGTTTCGGCCGAGGACAGCGCGAGCAGTACTTC. The chain recombines TRBV27 with TRBJ2-7; possibly TRBD1 for D (6 bases). The CDR3 is 14 residues long. Trimming shortened V by 3 bases and J by 6 bases, and 15 bases separated the two germline ends. Germline V gene data show CDR1 as MNHEY and CDR2 as SMNVEV (reference sequence).

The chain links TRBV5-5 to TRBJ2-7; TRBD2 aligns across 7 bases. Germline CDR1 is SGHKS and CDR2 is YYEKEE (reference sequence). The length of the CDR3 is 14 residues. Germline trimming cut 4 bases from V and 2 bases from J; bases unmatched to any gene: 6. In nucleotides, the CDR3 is TGTGCCAGCAGCGTGACTAGCCGCACCTACGAGCAGTACTTC. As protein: CASSVTSRTYEQYF.

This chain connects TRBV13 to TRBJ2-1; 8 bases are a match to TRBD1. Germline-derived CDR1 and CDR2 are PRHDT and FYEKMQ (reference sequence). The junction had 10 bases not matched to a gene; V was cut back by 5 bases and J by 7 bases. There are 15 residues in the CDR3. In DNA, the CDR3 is TGTGCCAGCAGCCCTCGGACAGGGACTTTGAATGAGCAGTTCTTC. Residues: CASSPRTGTLNEQFF.

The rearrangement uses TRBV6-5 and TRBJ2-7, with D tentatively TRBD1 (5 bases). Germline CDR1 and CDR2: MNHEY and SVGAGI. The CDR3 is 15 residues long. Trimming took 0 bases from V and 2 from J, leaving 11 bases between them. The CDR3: CASSYSDSGTYEQYF. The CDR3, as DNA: TGTGCCAGCAGTTACTCGGATTCAGGGACCTACGAGCAGTACTTC.

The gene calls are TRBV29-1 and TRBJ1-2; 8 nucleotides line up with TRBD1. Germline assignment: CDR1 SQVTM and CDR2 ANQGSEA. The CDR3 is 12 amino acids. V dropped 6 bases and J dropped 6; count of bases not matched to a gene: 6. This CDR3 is CSVNQGAHGYTF. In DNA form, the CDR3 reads TGCAGCGTCAATCAGGGGGCCCATGGCTACACCTTC.

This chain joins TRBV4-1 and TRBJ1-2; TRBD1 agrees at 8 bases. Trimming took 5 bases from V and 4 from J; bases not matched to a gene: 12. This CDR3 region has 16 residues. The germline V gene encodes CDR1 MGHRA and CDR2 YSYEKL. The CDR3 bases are TGCGCCAGCAGCAGGACCCGGACAGGGAGGGCCTATGGCTACACCTTC. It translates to CASSRTRTGRAYGYTF.

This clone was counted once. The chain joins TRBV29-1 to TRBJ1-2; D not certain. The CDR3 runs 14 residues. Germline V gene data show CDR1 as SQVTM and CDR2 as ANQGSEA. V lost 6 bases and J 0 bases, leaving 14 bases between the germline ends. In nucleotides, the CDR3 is TGCAGCGTCCTCTTTCATGCGTCTAACTATGGCTACACCTTC. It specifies CSVLFHASNYGYTF.

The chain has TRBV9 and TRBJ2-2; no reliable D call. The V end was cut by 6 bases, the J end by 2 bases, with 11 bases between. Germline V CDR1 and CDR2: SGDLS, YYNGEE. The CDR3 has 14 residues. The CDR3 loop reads CASTVGVNTGELFF. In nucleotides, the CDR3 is TGTGCCAGCACCGTCGGAGTCAACACCGGGGAGCTGTTTTTT. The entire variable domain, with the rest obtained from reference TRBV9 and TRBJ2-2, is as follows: DSGVTQTPKHLITATGQRVTLRCSPRSGDLSVYWYQQSLDQGLQFLIQYYNGEERAKGNILERFSAQQFPDLHSELNLSSLELGDSALYFCASTVGVNTGELFFGEGSRLTVL.

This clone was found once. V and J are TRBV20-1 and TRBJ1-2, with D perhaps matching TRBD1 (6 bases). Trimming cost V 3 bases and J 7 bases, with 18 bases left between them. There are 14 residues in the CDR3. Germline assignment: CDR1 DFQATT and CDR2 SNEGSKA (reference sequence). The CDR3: CSASLQGVPPGYTF. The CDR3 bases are TGCAGTGCTAGTCTACAGGGAGTCCCTCCTGGCTACACCTTC.

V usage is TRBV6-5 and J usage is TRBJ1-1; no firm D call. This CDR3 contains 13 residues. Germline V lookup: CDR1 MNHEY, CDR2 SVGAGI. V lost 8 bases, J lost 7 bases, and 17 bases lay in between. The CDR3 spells CASQRGKYVEAFF. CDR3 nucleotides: TGTGCCAGCCAGAGAGGGAAGTACGTTGAAGCTTTCTTT.

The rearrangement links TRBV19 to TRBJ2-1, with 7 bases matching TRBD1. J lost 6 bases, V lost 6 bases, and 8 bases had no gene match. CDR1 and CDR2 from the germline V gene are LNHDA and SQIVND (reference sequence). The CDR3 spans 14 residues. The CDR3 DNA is TGTGCCAGTAGGGTGAGACAGGGACCCAATGAGCAGTTCTTC. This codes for CASRVRQGPNEQFF.

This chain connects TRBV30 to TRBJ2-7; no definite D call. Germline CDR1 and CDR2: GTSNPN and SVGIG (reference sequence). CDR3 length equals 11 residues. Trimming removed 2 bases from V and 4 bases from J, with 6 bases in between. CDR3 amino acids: CAWSSRYEQYF. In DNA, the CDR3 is TGTGCCTGGAGTTCCCGTTACGAGCAGTACTTC.

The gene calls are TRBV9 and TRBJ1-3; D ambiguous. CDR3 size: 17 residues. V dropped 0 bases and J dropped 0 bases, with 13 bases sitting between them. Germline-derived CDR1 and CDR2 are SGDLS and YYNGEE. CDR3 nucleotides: TGTGCCAGCAGCGTAGGTACCGTAGGAGGCTCTGGAAACACCATATATTTT. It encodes CASSVGTVGGSGNTIYF.

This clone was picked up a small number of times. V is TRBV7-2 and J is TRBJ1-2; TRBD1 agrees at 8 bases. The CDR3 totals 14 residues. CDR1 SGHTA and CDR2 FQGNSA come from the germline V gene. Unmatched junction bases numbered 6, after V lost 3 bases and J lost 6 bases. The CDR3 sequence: CASSFGRGQNGYTF. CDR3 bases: TGTGCCAGCAGCTTCGGCAGGGGGCAGAATGGCTACACCTTC.

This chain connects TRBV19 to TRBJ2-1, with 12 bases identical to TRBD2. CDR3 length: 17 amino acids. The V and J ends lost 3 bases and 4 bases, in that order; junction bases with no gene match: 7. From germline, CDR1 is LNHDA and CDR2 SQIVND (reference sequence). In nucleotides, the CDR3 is TGTGCCAGTAGTATTTGGGCTAGCGGGGGGGGATACAATGAGCAGTTCTTC. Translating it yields CASSIWASGGGYNEQFF.